Listed below are T cell receptor beta chains from one sample, sequenced in a study of early stage breast cancer tumors. Data came from immunoSEQ multiplex PCR; TCRdb stores just in-frame clones and leaves some out. The table has around 30,000 clones, roughly four fifths seen once. Sequencing was carried out using breast tumor tissue. The receptors originated from a person aged 30-39 years with breast cancer. CDR3s include the opening cysteine and the closing phenylalanine or tryptophan. A D gene is named only where the DNA matches it firmly. Part of the rows lack a size; the others show once, few, many or a class for expanded clones.

D gene: -
J gene: TRBJ1-1
V gene: TRBV7-9
clone size: once
CDR3 DNA: TGTGCCAGCAGCACGGCGGAGGGGCAGCAGGTTTTCTTT
CDR3 protein: CASSTAEGQQVFF

D gene: TRBD2
J gene: TRBJ2-2
V gene: TRBV5-4
clone size: -
CDR3 DNA: TGTGCCAGCAGCTCGCAAAAGAGCGGGAGGGCCACCGGGGAGCTGTTTTTT
CDR3 protein: CASSSQKSGRATGELFF

D gene: -
J gene: TRBJ1-1
V gene: TRBV11-2
clone size: -
CDR3 DNA: TGTGCCAGCAGCTTCGGTGGGGGACACGGCCACACTGAAGCTTTCTTT
CDR3 protein: CASSFGGGHGHTEAFF

D gene: TRBD1
J gene: TRBJ1-2
V gene: TRBV28
clone size: -
CDR3 DNA: TGTGCCAGCAGTTTAGGGACAGCTCTCTATGGCTACACCTTC
CDR3 protein: CASSLGTALYGYTF

D gene: -
J gene: TRBJ1-6
V gene: TRBV4-1
clone size: medium-sized
CDR3 DNA: TGCGCCAGCAGCCAAGTTCTGATTGGGAGTTCACCCCTCCACTTT
CDR3 protein: CASSQVLIGSSPLHF

D gene: -
J gene: TRBJ2-7
V gene: TRBV6-5
clone size: few
CDR3 DNA: TGTGCCAGCAGAGGAATAGCGGCCACCGCCTACGAGCAGTACTTC
CDR3 protein: CASRGIAATAYEQYF

D gene: -
J gene: TRBJ1-1
V gene: TRBV2
clone size: -
CDR3 DNA: TGTGCCAGCACCGGACAGAACACTGAAGCTTTCTTT
CDR3 protein: CASTGQNTEAFF

D gene: -
J gene: TRBJ2-5
V gene: TRBV27
clone size: few
CDR3 DNA: TGTGCCAGCAGTTGGACGGATCCTAACCACCTCCAAGAGACCCAGTACTTC
CDR3 protein: CASSWTDPNHLQETQYF

D gene: -
J gene: TRBJ2-6
V gene: TRBV2
clone size: -
CDR3 DNA: TGTGCCAGCAGCGCCGACTTAGCTGGGGCCAACGTCCTGACTTTC
CDR3 protein: CASSADLAGANVLTF

D gene: -
J gene: TRBJ2-5
V gene: TRBV7-2
clone size: -
CDR3 DNA: TGTGCCAGCAGCTCAACAGAGGGGCGGGAGACCCAGTACTTC
CDR3 protein: CASSSTEGRETQYF

D gene: TRBD2
J gene: TRBJ2-1
V gene: TRBV6-5
clone size: -
CDR3 DNA: TGTGCCAGCAGCCCCGGCGGGAGCTCCTACAATGAGCAGTTCTTC
CDR3 protein: CASSPGGSSYNEQFF

D gene: -
J gene: TRBJ2-7
V gene: TRBV27
clone size: -
CDR3 DNA: TGTGCCAGCAGTTTCGGACAAAGCTCCTACGAGCAGTACTTC
CDR3 protein: CASSFGQSSYEQYF

D gene: TRBD2
J gene: TRBJ2-2
V gene: TRBV30
clone size: -
CDR3 DNA: TGTGCCTGGAACGGACTAGGATGGACCGGGGAGCTGTTTTTT
CDR3 protein: CAWNGLGWTGELFF

D gene: -
J gene: TRBJ2-5
V gene: TRBV30
clone size: once
CDR3 DNA: TGTGCCTGGAGCGGAGGACACCTCCTGGAGACCCAGTACTTC
CDR3 protein: CAWSGGHLLETQYF

D gene: -
J gene: TRBJ2-3
V gene: TRBV6-5
clone size: -
CDR3 DNA: TGTGCCACCACGGGCGTCAACGAGGCAGATACGCAGTATTTT
CDR3 protein: CATTGVNEADTQYF

D gene: -
J gene: TRBJ2-2
V gene: TRBV5-1
clone size: -
CDR3 DNA: TGCGCCAGCAGCTCCAGCGGGGAGCTGTTTTTT
CDR3 protein: CASSSSGELFF

D gene: -
J gene: TRBJ1-1
V gene: TRBV5-4
clone size: -
CDR3 DNA: TGTGCCAGCAGCTTGGATGTCAGAGGGGGTCCGGGTTACACTGAAGCTTTCTTT
CDR3 protein: CASSLDVRGGPGYTEAFF

D gene: -
J gene: TRBJ2-7
V gene: TRBV13
clone size: -
CDR3 DNA: TGTGCCAGCAGCTTATGGGACTTCTCCTACGAGCAGTACTTC
CDR3 protein: CASSLWDFSYEQYF

D gene: -
J gene: TRBJ2-4
V gene: TRBV30
clone size: -
CDR3 DNA: TGTGCCTGGAGTCCGCGGGGAGCCAAAAACATTCAGTACTTC
CDR3 protein: CAWSPRGAKNIQYF

D gene: TRBD2
J gene: TRBJ2-3
V gene: TRBV7-3
clone size: -
CDR3 DNA: TGTGCCAGCAGCCCGGAGCGGGGTGCAGATACGCAGTATTTT
CDR3 protein: CASSPERGADTQYF

D gene: TRBD2
J gene: TRBJ2-7
V gene: TRBV19
clone size: -
CDR3 DNA: TGTGCCAGTCGACTAGCGGGAGCTTACGAGCAGTACTTC
CDR3 protein: CASRLAGAYEQYF

D gene: TRBD1
J gene: TRBJ2-2
V gene: TRBV9
clone size: -
CDR3 DNA: TGTGCCAGCAGCGTAGAATGGGGACAGGGCAACACCGGGGAGCTGTTTTTT
CDR3 protein: CASSVEWGQGNTGELFF

D gene: -
J gene: TRBJ2-3
V gene: TRBV4-1
clone size: few
CDR3 DNA: TGCGCCAGCAGCCAAGTTGATATGGGTTTTCGCACAGATACGCAGTATTTT
CDR3 protein: CASSQVDMGFRTDTQYF

D gene: TRBD1
J gene: TRBJ1-2
V gene: TRBV28
clone size: few
CDR3 DNA: TGTGCCAGCACCGTGACAGGGGATGGCTACACCTTC
CDR3 protein: CASTVTGDGYTF

D gene: TRBD1
J gene: TRBJ2-7
V gene: TRBV28
clone size: -
CDR3 DNA: TGTGCCAGCAGGGGGACAGGGGGAGCCTACGAGCAGTACTTC
CDR3 protein: CASRGTGGAYEQYF

D gene: TRBD1
J gene: TRBJ1-2
V gene: TRBV6-5
clone size: few
CDR3 DNA: TGTGCCACCTTGTCCGGACAGGCGTCATATGGCTACACCTTC
CDR3 protein: CATLSGQASYGYTF

D gene: -
J gene: TRBJ1-1
V gene: TRBV2
clone size: -
CDR3 DNA: TGTGCCAGCACCCCCACTACCCGCCGGAGTGGCACTGAAGCTTTCTTT
CDR3 protein: CASTPTTRRSGTEAFF

D gene: TRBD2
J gene: TRBJ2-3
V gene: TRBV5-4
clone size: -
CDR3 DNA: TGTGCCAGCAGAAGGCGGGAGGGCCCTCCAGATACGCAGTATTTT
CDR3 protein: CASRRREGPPDTQYF

D gene: -
J gene: TRBJ2-5
V gene: TRBV6-5
clone size: -
CDR3 DNA: TGTGCCAGCAGTTCCGGAGCGGTCCAAGAGACCCAGTACTTC
CDR3 protein: CASSSGAVQETQYF

D gene: TRBD1
J gene: TRBJ1-4
V gene: TRBV19
clone size: -
CDR3 DNA: TGTGCCAGTAGTATTCGGGCCATCCCCAGGGGGATATATGAAAAACTGTTTTTT
CDR3 protein: CASSIRAIPRGIYEKLFF

D gene: TRBD1
J gene: TRBJ1-2
V gene: TRBV5-6
clone size: few
CDR3 DNA: TGTGCCAGCAGCGGGACAGGGGTGCCCTTAAACTATGGCTACACCTTC
CDR3 protein: CASSGTGVPLNYGYTF

D gene: -
J gene: TRBJ1-2
V gene: TRBV29-1
clone size: -
CDR3 DNA: TGCAGCGTTGAAGGGTCCTCGAGTCGTGGCTACACCTTC
CDR3 protein: CSVEGSSSRGYTF

D gene: -
J gene: TRBJ2-1
V gene: TRBV19
clone size: -
CDR3 DNA: TGTGCCAGTAGTCAGGACTTCTACAATGAGCAGTTCTTC
CDR3 protein: CASSQDFYNEQFF

D gene: TRBD2
J gene: TRBJ2-3
V gene: TRBV6-4
clone size: -
CDR3 DNA: TGTGCCAGCAGTCTCCAGGGAGGGGCCCCAGATACGCAGTATTTT
CDR3 protein: CASSLQGGAPDTQYF

D gene: TRBD2
J gene: TRBJ2-1
V gene: TRBV11-3
clone size: once
CDR3 DNA: TGTGCCAGCAGCTTGGGACTAGCCAACAATGAGCAGTTCTTC
CDR3 protein: CASSLGLANNEQFF